One and the same sample provided the 32 T cell receptor beta chains below, sequenced in a study of cytomegalovirus exposure and HLA in healthy donors. Profiling relied on immunoSEQ multiplex PCR, and the TCRdb table lists in-frame clones only, not all of them. Altogether 100,000 or so clones are present, roughly 86% being singletons, with the ten largest covering 3% to 4%. Sequencing used PBMCs. These receptors originate from a woman younger than 30 in good health and CMV-seropositive.

V is TRBV29-1 and J is TRBJ2-1; the D is unclear. Trimming left V 3 bases short and J 2 bases short, with 17 bases between. The CDR3 sequence is 16 residues long. CDR1 SQVTM and CDR2 ANQGSEA come from the germline V gene. In DNA, the CDR3 is TGCAGCGTTGAGAGTCCTAGGCGCCGAACCTACAATGAGCAGTTCTTC. The encoded protein is CSVESPRRRTYNEQFF.

The chain joins TRBV2 to TRBJ2-3, with a weak D call TRBD1 (6 bases). The V gene's germline CDR1 is SNHLY and CDR2 FYNNEI. There are 14 residues in the CDR3. Trimming took 11 bases from V and 0 from J, leaving 15 bases between them. The CDR3 loop is CAWGPDSSTDTQYF. In nucleotides, the CDR3 is TGTGCCTGGGGGCCCGACAGTAGCACAGATACGCAGTATTTT.

J is TRBJ2-7 and V is TRBV19, with 8 bases lining up with TRBD2. The V and J ends lost 4 bases and 0 bases, in that order; junction bases with no gene match: 8. This CDR3 region has 16 residues. CDR1 is LNHDA, CDR2 SQIVND, per germline (reference sequence). The CDR3, as DNA: TGTGCCAGTAGTAACGGACCAGCGGGAGACTCCTACGAGCAGTACTTC. Its translation is CASSNGPAGDSYEQYF.

The chain links TRBV28 to TRBJ2-1; possibly TRBD1 for D (5 bases). V was trimmed by 2 bases and J by 8 bases, leaving 13 bases between them. Per germline, CDR1 MDHEN and CDR2 SYDVKM. The CDR3 length is 14 residues. The CDR3 here is CASSLPQGHHEQFF. The CDR3 region has the DNA TGTGCCAGCAGTTTACCCCAGGGCCACCATGAGCAGTTCTTC. Looking up the rest from reference TRBV28 and TRBJ2-1 gives the full variable domain: DVKVTQSSRYLVKRTGEKVFLECVQDMDHENMFWYRQDPGLGLRLIYFSYDVKMKEKGDIPEGYSVSREKKERFSLILESASTNQTSMYLCASSLPQGHHEQFFGPGTRLTVL.

The chain recombines TRBV15 with TRBJ2-2; D perhaps matches TRBD2 (6 bases). V dropped 3 bases and J dropped 5 bases, with 10 bases sitting between them. This CDR3 has 14 residues. CDR1 is LNHNV and CDR2 is YYDKDF in the germline V gene (reference sequence). The CDR3 DNA follows: TGTGCCACCAGCAGGTCTGGGGGGACCGGGGAGCTGTTTTTT. Its translation is CATSRSGGTGELFF. The complete variable domain, with remaining parts taken from reference TRBV15 and TRBJ2-2, reads DAMVIQNPRYQVTQFGKPVTLSCSQTLNHNVMYWYQQKSSQAPKLLFHYYDKDFNNEADTPDNFQSRRPNTSFCFLDIRSPGLGDTAMYLCATSRSGGTGELFFGEGSRLTVL.

V and J are TRBV11-2 and TRBJ1-2; no reliable D call. V lost 4 bases to trimming and J lost 5 bases, with 17 bases between them. The length of the CDR3 is 15 residues. Germline V CDR1 and CDR2: SGHAT, FQNNGV. CDR3 protein: CASSSLWRGEYGYTF. The CDR3 DNA sequence: TGTGCCAGCAGCTCCCTCTGGAGAGGAGAGTATGGCTACACCTTC. Drawing the rest from reference TRBV11-2 and TRBJ1-2, the complete variable domain is EAGVAQSPRYKIIEKRQSVAFWCNPISGHATLYWYQQILGQGPKLLIQFQNNGVVDDSQLPKDRFSAERLKGVDSTLKIQPAKLEDSAVYLCASSSLWRGEYGYTFGSGTRLTVV.

The rearrangement links TRBV5-4 to TRBJ1-2; TRBD1 agrees at 7 bases. V lost 0 bases and J lost 2; bases outside the gene matches: 1. Germline CDR1 reads SGHNT; CDR2 reads YYREEE (reference sequence). The CDR3 is made up of 14 amino acids. The CDR3 protein is CASSLETGNYGYTF. The CDR3 nucleotides read TGTGCCAGCAGCTTGGAGACAGGGAACTATGGCTACACCTTC.

The chain links TRBV5-4 to TRBJ2-1; 13 nucleotides agree with TRBD2. V gave up 2 bases and J gave up 9 bases; unmatched junction bases: 5. Germline CDR1 SGHNT, CDR2 YYREEE (reference sequence). This CDR3 has 15 amino acids. CDR3 region: CASSFGLAGAFEQFF. The CDR3 DNA reads TGTGCCAGCAGCTTCGGACTAGCGGGAGCTTTTGAGCAGTTCTTC.

The chain combines TRBV11-3 with TRBJ2-1; D remains ambiguous. CDR3 length equals 15 residues. From germline, CDR1 is SGHNT and CDR2 YENEEA. V was cut by 4 bases and J by 7 bases, with 17 bases left in between. The CDR3 DNA reads as TGTGCCAGCAGCTCCTTTGCCGGCGGCGGTAATGAGCAGTTCTTC. Protein sequence: CASSSFAGGGNEQFF.

J is TRBJ1-2 and V is TRBV19; 7 bases are a match to TRBD1. J was trimmed by 4 bases and V by 4 bases; bases with no gene match: 3. This CDR3 spans 13 amino acids. Germline CDR1 LNHDA, CDR2 SQIVND (reference sequence). CDR3 sequence reads: CASSTTGFYGYTF. The CDR3 DNA reads as TGTGCCAGTAGTACGACAGGGTTCTATGGCTACACCTTC.

The chain joins TRBV30 to TRBJ1-2, with D tentatively TRBD1 (5 bases). The length of the CDR3 is 12 residues. V lost 5 bases and J lost 4, with 11 bases in between. Germline-derived CDR1 and CDR2 are GTSNPN and SVGIG (reference sequence). The CDR3 here is CAWAGGGYGYTF. CDR3 coding DNA: TGTGCCTGGGCGGGGGGTGGCTATGGCTACACCTTC.

The V gene is TRBV28, the J gene TRBJ2-2; no firm D call. Trimming took off 1 base at V and 6 bases at J, with 9 bases between the two ends. CDR3 length: 14 residues. Germline-derived CDR1 and CDR2 are MDHEN and SYDVKM. CDR3 nucleotide sequence: TGTGCCAGCAGTTTATTTAGGAGACCCGGGGAGCTGTTTTTT. It is translated as CASSLFRRPGELFF.

The chain has TRBV5-1 and TRBJ1-2, with D tentatively TRBD1 (6 bases). With 4 bases removed from V and 1 base from J, the gap between germline ends came to 29 bases. CDR3 size: 20 residues. CDR1 is SGHRS, CDR2 YFSETQ, per germline. The CDR3 is CASSGSILRDTTLFNYGYTF. The CDR3 DNA follows: TGCGCCAGCAGCGGATCCATACTCCGGGACACCACCCTATTTAACTATGGCTACACCTTC.

The CDR3 DNA follows: TGTGCCAGTACTTCACAGGGGATGGCCTATGGCTACACCTTC. It is translated as CASTSQGMAYGYTF. This sequence joins TRBV19 and TRBJ1-2; 7 bases align to TRBD1. V shed 7 bases, J shed 4 bases, and the junction held 9 bases outside the gene matches. The CDR3 runs 14 residues. Germline V gene data show CDR1 as LNHDA and CDR2 as SQIVND (reference sequence).

The CDR3 is CASSQDSRDRAGNTEAFF. DNA of the CDR3: TGCGCCAGCAGCCAAGATAGCCGCGACAGGGCTGGGAACACTGAAGCTTTCTTT. The genes are TRBV4-1 and TRBJ1-1, with 7 bases fitting TRBD1. CDR1 MGHRA and CDR2 YSYEKL come from the germline V gene. The ends lost 0 bases at V and 1 base at J; junction bases unmatched: 11. The CDR3 spans 18 residues.

The V call is TRBV19, the J call TRBJ2-3; weak D call: TRBD1 (5 bases). The V and J ends lost 3 bases and 6 bases respectively, with 10 bases between them. Germline CDR1 LNHDA, CDR2 SQIVND (reference sequence). CDR3 size: 13 residues. CDR3 in DNA: TGTGCCAGTAGTATTGGCAGGGCCGATACGCAGTATTTT. Encoded protein: CASSIGRADTQYF.

The rearrangement links TRBV7-8 to TRBJ2-7, with 7 bases fitting TRBD2. The CDR3 spans 13 residues. Germline lookup yields CDR1 SGHVS and CDR2 FQNEAQ. V shed 6 bases, J shed 3 bases, and the junction held 5 bases outside the gene matches. The CDR3 DNA reads as TGTGCCAGCAGTGGGGAGGGCCTCTACGAGCAGTACTTC. The encoded protein is CASSGEGLYEQYF.

Only one count was recorded for this clone. The gene calls are TRBV29-1 and TRBJ2-7; a possible D gene is TRBD1 (6 bases). Germline-derived CDR1 and CDR2 are SQVTM and ANQGSEA. Trimming took 5 bases from V and 2 from J, leaving 7 bases between them. The CDR3 is 11 residues long. DNA for the CDR3: TGCAGCGTTTCAGGGGCCTACGAGCAGTACTTC. It encodes CSVSGAYEQYF.

This clone was counted once. The chain uses TRBV30 and TRBJ1-5; D might be TRBD1 (5 bases). The germline gives CDR1 GTSNPN, CDR2 SVGIG (reference sequence). The CDR3 runs 15 residues. V was shortened by 1 base and J by 0 bases, with 10 bases between the two germline ends. For the CDR3, the DNA is TGTGCCTGGAGTGAAGGGGCCTATAGCAATCAGCCCCAGCATTTT. Translated: CAWSEGAYSNQPQHF.

This clone appeared a few times. The rearrangement uses TRBV5-4 and TRBJ2-2, with 10 bases fitting TRBD1. Germline-derived CDR1 and CDR2 are SGHNT and YYREEE (reference sequence). The ends lost 5 bases at V and 1 base at J; junction bases unmatched: 2. The CDR3 runs to 15 residues. CDR3: CASRRTGGNTGELFF. DNA of the CDR3: TGTGCCAGCAGGCGGACAGGGGGGAACACCGGGGAGCTGTTTTTT.

CDR3 region: CASSIGARGSAEAFF. The CDR3 DNA is TGTGCCAGTAGTATAGGGGCGAGGGGGAGCGCTGAAGCTTTCTTT. The rearrangement uses TRBV19 and TRBJ1-1; maybe TRBD1 (6 bases). Germline CDR1 is LNHDA and CDR2 is SQIVND (reference sequence). V was shortened by 1 base and J by 6 bases, with 15 bases between the two germline ends. The CDR3 runs 15 residues.

The chain is built from TRBV6-5 and TRBJ2-1; D uncertain. Deletions cut 6 bases from V and 3 bases from J, with 12 bases between. CDR1 is MNHEY and CDR2 is SVGAGI in the germline V gene. The CDR3 has 14 amino acids. The CDR3 region has the DNA TGTGCCAGCAGCCCCAACCGGGTCTACAATGAGCAGTTCTTC. This gives the protein CASSPNRVYNEQFF.

The CDR3, as DNA: TGTGCCAGTAGTATCGGGCCGGGAGCGCAGAACAATGAGCAGTTCTTC. Translated: CASSIGPGAQNNEQFF. The chain combines TRBV19 with TRBJ2-1; D might be TRBD2 (6 bases). The germline CDR1 and CDR2 sequences are LNHDA and SQIVND (reference sequence). The V end was cut by 3 bases, the J end by 5 bases, with 17 bases between. This CDR3 spans 16 amino acids.

This chain joins TRBV5-1 and TRBJ1-3; 8 bases agree with TRBD1. The V gene end was trimmed by 4 bases and the J gene end by 5 bases; junction bases not matched to a gene: 5. Germline assignment: CDR1 SGHRS and CDR2 YFSETQ. This CDR3 comprises 14 residues. The CDR3 loop is CASSTGGSRNTIYF. In DNA form, the CDR3 reads TGCGCCAGCAGCACAGGGGGTTCTAGAAACACCATATATTTT.

This clone was seen more than once but under ten times. The chain combines TRBV4-1 with TRBJ1-2; D is undetermined. The CDR3 is 13 amino acids. V was trimmed by 4 bases and J by 4 bases, leaving 10 bases between them. CDR1 and CDR2 from the germline V gene are MGHRA and YSYEKL. The CDR3 here is CASSPVRSYGYTF. Written as DNA, the CDR3 is TGCGCCAGCAGCCCCGTTAGGAGCTATGGCTACACCTTC.

The V gene is TRBV6-1, the J gene TRBJ2-7; maybe TRBD2 (6 bases). With 8 bases removed from V and 2 bases from J, the gap between germline ends came to 16 bases. The CDR3 length is 14 residues. Per germline, CDR1 MNHNS and CDR2 SASEGT. The CDR3 nucleotides are TGTGCCAGCGAGCGAGGGAGGCCCGCCTACGAGCAGTACTTC. Encoded protein: CASERGRPAYEQYF.

The chain uses TRBV28 and TRBJ1-2; TRBD1 aligns across 10 bases. Unmatched junction bases numbered 9, after V lost 6 bases and J lost 5 bases. Germline values: CDR1 MDHEN, CDR2 SYDVKM. CDR3 length: 15 residues. CDR3 in amino acids: CASRYGPGQGYGYTF. The CDR3 DNA sequence: TGTGCCAGCAGATATGGACCGGGACAGGGGTATGGCTACACCTTC.

This clone has just one count. The genes are TRBV6-5 and TRBJ1-2; D remains unclear. Looked up from germline, CDR1 is MNHEY and CDR2 is SVGAGI. V was shortened by 6 bases and J by 7 bases, with 15 bases between the two germline ends. The CDR3 is 13 amino acids. CDR3 amino acids: CASSSPRQLGYTF. CDR3 nucleotide sequence: TGTGCCAGCAGCTCCCCCCGACAACTTGGCTACACCTTC.

This sequence joins TRBV14 and TRBJ2-5; TRBD1 agrees at 7 bases. Trimming took 1 base from V and 9 from J; bases not matched to a gene: 8. Germline CDR1 is SGHDN and CDR2 is FVKESK. The CDR3 has 14 amino acids. The CDR3 is CASSQANRGSPQYF. CDR3 coding DNA: TGTGCCAGCAGCCAAGCGAACAGGGGTTCTCCCCAGTACTTC.

This chain links TRBV6-1 with TRBJ1-2; D perhaps matches TRBD1 (6 bases). Germline lookup yields CDR1 MNHNS and CDR2 SASEGT. Trimming left V 7 bases short and J 3 bases short, with 12 bases between. There are 13 residues in the CDR3. CDR3 in DNA: TGTGCCAGCAACAGAGGACAGTACTATGGCTACACCTTC. Protein product: CASNRGQYYGYTF.

This clone was picked up a small number of times. The chain recombines TRBV11-3 with TRBJ2-1, with D maybe TRBD2 (6 bases). V was clipped by 4 bases and J by 0 bases, with 10 bases between them. CDR1 and CDR2 (germline): SGHNT, YENEEA. The CDR3 extends over 15 amino acids. CDR3 bases: TGTGCCAGCAGCTCCTTGGGGGGCTCCTACAATGAGCAGTTCTTC. It encodes CASSSLGGSYNEQFF.

The chain combines TRBV5-1 with TRBJ2-5, with 10 bases aligning to TRBD1. The CDR3 consists of 14 residues. Germline V gives CDR1 SGHRS, CDR2 YFSETQ. V shed 4 bases, J shed 5 bases, and the junction held 5 bases outside the gene matches. CDR3 protein: CASSEDRGRETQYF. In DNA form, the CDR3 reads TGCGCCAGCAGCGAAGACAGGGGGCGGGAGACCCAGTACTTC.